One sample yielded the 31 T cell receptor beta chains listed below, sequenced in a study of blood T cell repertoires in COVID-19. Clones were read by immunoSEQ multiplex PCR, and TCRdb kept only the in-frame ones, dropping some. Of roughly 100,000 clones detected, about 80% appear once; the ten largest clones hold around 19%. Material: peripheral blood. All receptors derive from a man older than 75 with acute or convalescent COVID-19.

The chain carries TRBV6-2 or TRBV6-3 and TRBJ2-1, with 14 bases lining up with TRBD2. V was clipped by 4 bases and J by 5 bases; unmatched bases: 10. Germline CDR1 MNHEY, CDR2 SVGEGT. The length of the CDR3 is 18 residues. CDR3 amino acids: CASSSWTSGRTKDNEQFF. CDR3 DNA sequence: TGTGCCAGCAGTTCCTGGACTAGCGGGAGGACAAAGGACAATGAGCAGTTCTTC.

The chain employs TRBV4-1 and TRBJ1-6, with D possibly TRBD1 on 6 matching bases. The CDR3 is 18 amino acids. The germline V gene has CDR1 MGHRA and CDR2 YSYEKL. V was trimmed by 1 base and J by 9 bases, leaving 22 bases between them. CDR3 in DNA: TGCGCCAGCAGCCAAGCCGGGGGGCCAAGGGGTCTGAGTTCACCCCTCCACTTT. This encodes CASSQAGGPRGLSSPLHF.

The genes are TRBV2 and TRBJ2-5, with TRBD2 identical over 9 bases. From germline, CDR1 is SNHLY and CDR2 FYNNEI. The CDR3 totals 13 residues. Germline trimming cut 4 bases from V and 4 bases from J; bases unmatched to any gene: 1. CDR3 coding DNA: TGTGCCAGCAGTGGGACTAGCGTAGAGACCCAGTACTTC. This gives the protein CASSGTSVETQYF.

V and J are TRBV6-6 and TRBJ1-5; TRBD1 matches 10 bases. This CDR3 spans 15 amino acids. Germline lookup yields CDR1 MNHNY and CDR2 SVGAGI (reference sequence). Losses at the gene ends were 7 bases for V and 1 base for J; bases not matched to a gene: 4. Written as DNA, the CDR3 is TGTGCCAGCACCGACAGGGGGCGAAGCAATCAGCCCCAGCATTTT. Amino acid sequence: CASTDRGRSNQPQHF.

This sequence joins TRBV20-1 and TRBJ2-5; D not certain. The CDR3 covers 11 residues. The germline V gene encodes CDR1 DFQATT and CDR2 SNEGSKA (reference sequence). Deletions cut 2 bases from V and 5 bases from J, with 6 bases between. The CDR3 is CSARHGETQYF. The DNA of the CDR3 is TGCAGTGCTAGACACGGGGAGACCCAGTACTTC.

V and J are TRBV27 and TRBJ1-3, with D uncertain. The ends were cut back, 6 bases at V and 4 bases at J, with 10 bases in the middle. Germline V gene lookup returns CDR1 MNHEY and CDR2 SMNVEV (reference sequence). The CDR3 is made up of 13 amino acids. CDR3 amino acids: CASRHKEGNTIYF. CDR3 bases: TGTGCCAGCAGACACAAGGAGGGAAACACCATATATTTT.

The chain joins TRBV3-1 (or the pseudogene TRBV3-2) to TRBJ1-2; D uncertain. Trimming left V 0 bases short and J 2 bases short, with 10 bases between. The CDR3 has 15 amino acids. Germline assignment: CDR1 LGHDT and CDR2 YNNKEL (reference sequence). CDR3 sequence reads: CASSQEVGPNYGYTF. CDR3 bases: TGTGCCAGCAGCCAAGAGGTGGGCCCCAACTATGGCTACACCTTC.

In this sample, this clone turned up once. The V and J genes are TRBV27 and TRBJ1-5; 11 bases are a match to TRBD1. CDR1 is MNHEY, CDR2 SMNVEV, per germline (reference sequence). After removal of 6 bases from V and 6 bases from J, the junction contained 10 bases not matched to a gene. This CDR3 comprises 16 residues. CDR3 coding DNA: TGTGCCAGCAGCACCTGGGGACAGGGGGAAATTCAGCCCCAGCATTTT. It specifies CASSTWGQGEIQPQHF.

The chain has TRBV15 and TRBJ1-4, with D perhaps TRBD1 (5 bases). Trimming took off 3 bases at V and 7 bases at J, with 18 bases between the two ends. Germline CDR1 is LNHNV and CDR2 is YYDKDF (reference sequence). This CDR3 has 16 amino acids. For the CDR3, the DNA is TGTGCCACCAGCAGCCCCGTAGGAGGGGAGGGTGAAAAACTGTTTTTT. Protein sequence: CATSSPVGGEGEKLFF.

J is TRBJ2-7 and V is TRBV6-5, with D perhaps TRBD1 (5 bases). This CDR3 comprises 12 residues. Trimming cost V 10 bases and J 6 bases, with 16 bases left between them. Germline CDR1 is MNHEY and CDR2 is SVGAGI. The CDR3 nucleotides are TGTGCCACTACCCAGATACAGGTCGAGCAGTACTTC. It yields the protein CATTQIQVEQYF.

The chain links TRBV11-2 to TRBJ2-1, with 7 positions matching TRBD2. Germline trimming cut 11 bases from V and 7 bases from J; bases unmatched to any gene: 5. CDR3 length equals 11 residues. Germline assignment: CDR1 SGHAT and CDR2 FQNNGV. For the CDR3, the DNA is TGTGCCGGGAGGACTAGGAATGAGCAGTTCTTC. Encoded protein: CAGRTRNEQFF.

This clone turned up a few times. The chain joins TRBV29-1 to TRBJ1-1; D is uncertain. CDR1 SQVTM and CDR2 ANQGSEA come from the germline V gene. The CDR3 runs 12 residues. V lost 5 bases, J lost 10 bases, and 17 bases lay in between. The chain's CDR3 is CSVLIPPAAAFF. DNA of the CDR3: TGCAGCGTTCTAATCCCACCGGCGGCAGCTTTCTTT.

V and J are TRBV28 and TRBJ1-6, with TRBD1 identical over 9 bases. Looked up from germline, CDR1 is MDHEN and CDR2 is SYDVKM. This CDR3 is built from 15 residues. The trim removed 2 bases at V and 7 bases at J, leaving 3 bases unmatched. The DNA of the CDR3 is TGTGCCAGCAGTTTAGTGGGACAGGGAAATTCACCCCTCCACTTT. It specifies CASSLVGQGNSPLHF.

This chain links TRBV4-1 with TRBJ2-1; D is ambiguous. V lost 4 bases and J 8 bases, leaving 6 bases between the germline ends. Germline CDR1 and CDR2: MGHRA and YSYEKL. The CDR3 contains 11 residues. This chain's CDR3 is CASSLSHEQFF. In DNA, the CDR3 is TGCGCCAGCAGCCTCTCCCATGAGCAGTTCTTC.

J is TRBJ1-4 and V is TRBV5-1, with D maybe TRBD1 (5 bases). Trimming left V 1 base short and J 5 bases short, with 12 bases between. Germline-derived CDR1 and CDR2 are SGHRS and YFSETQ. The CDR3 extends over 15 amino acids. CDR3 in amino acids: CASSLLPGPNEKLFF. CDR3 in DNA: TGCGCCAGCAGCTTGTTGCCAGGGCCGAATGAAAAACTGTTTTTT.

V gene TRBV7-2 combines with J gene TRBJ1-5; no firm D call. The V end lost 1 base, the J end lost 11 bases, and 15 bases lay between the germline ends. Germline V gene data show CDR1 as SGHTA and CDR2 as FQGNSA. The CDR3 has 14 residues. The CDR3 DNA follows: TGTGCCAGCAGCTTAGGTGGTACGGTGGCGGCCCAGCATTTT. It translates to CASSLGGTVAAQHF.

This clone was detected once. The chain carries TRBV9 and TRBJ2-1; 11 positions agree with TRBD2. The CDR3 sequence is 14 residues long. With V trimmed by 4 bases and J by 6 bases, 3 bases remained unmatched. Germline-derived CDR1 and CDR2 are SGDLS and YYNGEE. The CDR3 nucleotides read TGTGCCAGCAGCATGACTAGCGGGATCAATGAGCAGTTCTTC. This encodes CASSMTSGINEQFF.

In its sample, this clone was seen once. CDR3 amino acids: CASSLALKPGGSRGYTF. Here the CDR3 DNA reads TGTGCCAGCAGCTTAGCGTTAAAACCAGGGGGGTCCCGCGGCTACACCTTC. V gene TRBV7-9 combines with J gene TRBJ1-2, with 7 bases identical to TRBD1. The CDR3 consists of 17 residues. Looked up from germline, CDR1 is SEHNR and CDR2 is FQNEAQ (reference sequence). The trim removed 0 bases at V and 8 bases at J, leaving 15 bases unmatched.

The chain couples TRBV10-3 to TRBJ2-7; 7 nucleotides align to TRBD1. V lost 0 bases to trimming and J lost 10 bases; unmatched junction nucleotides: 18. The CDR3 contains 17 residues. Per the germline V gene, CDR1 is ENHRY and CDR2 is SYGVKD. CDR3 sequence (DNA): TGTGCCATCAGTGAGTCATACCCGGGACAGTGGATAACCCCCCAGTACTTC. Protein product: CAISESYPGQWITPQYF.

The chain has TRBV27 and TRBJ1-4, with TRBD1 identical over 7 bases. From germline, CDR1 is MNHEY and CDR2 SMNVEV (reference sequence). Unmatched junction bases numbered 7, after V lost 6 bases and J lost 6 bases. The CDR3 is made up of 14 amino acids. This chain's CDR3 is CASRPGQLYEKLFF. The CDR3 bases are TGTGCCAGCAGACCGGGACAGCTTTATGAAAAACTGTTTTTT.

The chain recombines TRBV28 with TRBJ1-1; D not certain. Germline V gene data show CDR1 as MDHEN and CDR2 as SYDVKM. The germline V and J ends were trimmed by 1 base and 10 bases, with 10 bases remaining between them. The CDR3 runs 12 residues. This CDR3 reads CASSLSAGSAFF. CDR3 nucleotide sequence: TGTGCCAGCAGTTTATCGGCGGGCTCAGCTTTCTTT.

This chain uses TRBV5-1 with TRBJ1-5, with D uncertain. The CDR3 is made up of 13 amino acids. The germline V gene encodes CDR1 SGHRS and CDR2 YFSETQ. V lost 4 bases, J lost 4 bases, and 9 bases lay in between. The CDR3: CASSPAVNQPQHF. The CDR3 DNA is TGCGCCAGCAGCCCGGCGGTAAATCAGCCCCAGCATTTT.

This clone was counted once. The chain recombines TRBV7-2 with TRBJ1-1; D possibly corresponds to TRBD1 (5 bases). Germline V CDR1 and CDR2: SGHTA, FQGNSA. Trimming took 5 bases from V and 0 from J, leaving 13 bases between them. This CDR3 contains 15 residues. CDR3 region: CASSTTATMNTEAFF. CDR3 nucleotide sequence: TGTGCCAGCAGCACGACAGCCACAATGAACACTGAAGCTTTCTTT.

The gene calls are TRBV7-2 and TRBJ2-2; TRBD2 aligns across 10 bases. V lost 2 bases, J lost 15 bases, and 6 bases stayed unmatched. This CDR3 contains 13 residues. Germline CDR1 reads SGHTA; CDR2 reads FQGNSA. The CDR3 nucleotides read TGTGCCAGCAGCTTACCAGCGGGGGGGAGGGTGTTTTTT. It codes for CASSLPAGGRVFF.

The CDR3 nucleotides are TGTGCCACCAGTCCAAACCAGGGAAGTGGTAATCAGCCCCAGCATTTT. Its protein is CATSPNQGSGNQPQHF. V and J are TRBV24-1 and TRBJ1-5, with a possible D match to TRBD1 (5 bases). The germline CDR1 and CDR2 sequences are KGHDR and SFDVKD. The ends were cut back, 6 bases at V and 4 bases at J, with 18 bases in the middle. This CDR3 spans 16 amino acids.

The J gene is TRBJ2-1, the V gene TRBV5-1; TRBD1 agrees at 8 bases. The CDR3 totals 15 residues. The V and J ends lost 4 bases and 9 bases, in that order; junction bases with no gene match: 12. Germline CDR1 SGHRS, CDR2 YFSETQ. The CDR3 is CASSPVVTGVGEQFF. CDR3 nucleotide sequence: TGCGCCAGCAGCCCAGTGGTGACAGGGGTCGGTGAGCAGTTCTTC.

As to this clone: Relative to the germline gene, one junction end is altered; a read error may explain this. This rearrangement joins TRBV7-9 to TRBJ2-7; no definite D call. From germline, CDR1 is SEHNR and CDR2 FQNEAQ (reference sequence). The CDR3 contains 8 residues. The CDR3: CASSPSSF. CDR3 in DNA: TGTGCCAGCAGCCCGTCTTCCTTC.

The J gene is TRBJ2-1, the V gene TRBV4-3, with D tentatively TRBD1 (7 bases). Trimming cost V 3 bases and J 3 bases, with 15 bases left between them. This CDR3 region has 16 residues. Germline CDR1 is LGHNA and CDR2 is YSLEER. CDR3 loop: CASSQMNRGLYNEQFF. DNA for the CDR3: TGCGCCAGCAGCCAGATGAACAGGGGACTCTACAATGAGCAGTTCTTC.

The table lists this clone with a count of one. This chain uses TRBV20-1 with TRBJ2-7; perhaps TRBD1 as D (5 bases). The CDR3 is made up of 11 amino acids. V was shortened by 4 bases and J by 7 bases, with 11 bases between the two germline ends. In germline, CDR1 is DFQATT, CDR2 SNEGSKA (reference sequence). In DNA, the CDR3 is TGCAGTGCTACTCAGGGTAAAGAGCAGTACTTC. Translated: CSATQGKEQYF.

This chain links TRBV7-8 with TRBJ2-1; 8 bases fit TRBD1. V lost 1 base, J lost 4 bases, and 3 bases stayed unmatched. The CDR3 consists of 15 residues. Germline assignment: CDR1 SGHVS and CDR2 FQNEAQ. The CDR3 nucleotides read TGTGCCAGCAGCTTAGGGGGACAGGTTTACAATGAGCAGTTCTTC. It encodes CASSLGGQVYNEQFF.

This chain uses TRBV28 with TRBJ1-2; 9 positions agree with TRBD1. This CDR3 comprises 15 residues. Germline CDR1 reads MDHEN; CDR2 reads SYDVKM. With 4 bases clipped from V and 2 bases from J, the junction kept 5 bases outside the gene matches. CDR3 region: CASSSPTGGNYGYTF. The CDR3 bases are TGTGCCAGCAGTTCACCGACAGGGGGAAACTATGGCTACACCTTC.